This T cell receptor beta chain was sequenced for a study of cytomegalovirus exposure and HLA in healthy donors (dated by TCRdb to 2017 to 2019). For the wider study: An earlier analysis of several hundred of the donors reported approximately 290 Gb of sequence data and 100 million to 130 million unique TCR beta sequences from roughly 180 million T cells. The number of typed donors differed by locus: about 629-630 for A, B, C, DRB1 and DQB1; about 520 for DQA1; some 610 for DPA1; and some 470 for DPB1. Roughly 300 gigabases of sequencing data and around 85 million unique TCR sequences made up an early release that covered 500 to 700 HLA-typed donors. On average, roughly 200,000 unique TCR beta nucleotide sequences were sequenced per donor among a few hundred genotyped donors of the cohort, with roughly 18% of those sequences being non-productive. All discovery cohort repertoires had been generated using a single sequencing platform. Among the roughly 400 genotyped donors, more than 70% belonged to the genetic ancestry cluster associated with self-reported Caucasian donors. Along with the roughly 700-subject first cohort, a separate validation cohort of some 130 different subjects was used. To predict cytomegalovirus infection status, the study brought together high-throughput TCR immunosequencing, statistical association of individual TCRs with disease status, and machine learning. The study aimed to test whether cataloging public T cell receptors could reveal signatures of past pathogen exposure. In the later analysis, no new phenotypic data were used to find candidate immune exposures; instead, reliance was placed on TCR beta sequences and their occurrence across donors. A later analysis re-analyzed previously published TCR beta repertoires from roughly 630 donors and added high-resolution HLA genotyping to study TCR occurrence patterns. HLA typing covered class I and class II loci at four-digit resolution. In an earlier analysis of 587 of the donors, high-throughput TCR beta sequencing was used to judge whether each TCR beta V gene segment behaved as functional or pseudogenic. The study used immunosequencing to profile the T cell repertoires of approximately 650 subjects and linked those repertoires to cytomegalovirus serostatus. A later genetic analysis took genome-wide SNP genotypes for about three fifths of the 666 donors and used that subset as a discovery cohort. About five DR-DQ haplotypes were treated as single units for association and clustering because of strong linkage in the cohort. Donor age, sex, ethnicity and CMV serostatus were compiled alongside the repertoire data.

Libraries were built with the immunoSEQ multiplex PCR assay. The multiplex PCR relied on a mix of 60 forward primers for TCR Vbeta segments and 13 reverse primers for TCR Jbeta segments. Amplification of the CDR3 region of rearranged TCR beta genes was performed with a multiplex PCR assay on genomic DNA. On the Illumina HiSeq System, the amplified TCR beta libraries were sequenced as 87-base-pair reads. The study's own analysis went as follows. In a later analysis, about 80 million unique TCR beta chains were counted across the approximately 640 repertoires, and around 11 million of these chains were shared by at least two donors. Raw reads were error-corrected and collapsed into unique sequences with a nearest-neighbor algorithm that merged closely related sequences to remove PCR and sequencing errors. V, D and J gene segments were assigned by aligning CDR3 sequences to IMGT reference sequences. Each retained sequence needed at least a six-nucleotide match to both a V gene segment and a J gene segment. Rearrangements were called productive when the CDR3 lacked stop codons and stayed in frame with V and J; all others were non-productive. CDR3 was defined by IMGT convention, running from the second conserved V-encoded cysteine to the conserved J-encoded phenylalanine. In an earlier analysis of some 550 of the donors, sequences lacking an unambiguous match to a single V gene segment were excluded. In an earlier analysis of 587 of the donors, a V segment was called functional when productive rearrangements were above 56.7%, and segregating when the standard deviation between donors exceeded 5%. A statistical classification framework was developed to diagnose cytomegalovirus status using the catalog of TCR beta chain sequences. In a later analysis, TCR nucleotide sequences were compared against IMGT/GENE-DB human TR gene sequences so that V and J genes could be assigned. The TCRdist pipeline was used in a later analysis to assign CDR3 sequences and most-parsimonious VDJ recombination scenarios. In a later analysis, each TCR beta chain was defined by its CDR3 amino acid sequence together with its V-gene family, and reads lacking a unique V-gene family were excluded. As a way to deal with suspected cross-contamination and a sequencing artifact, a later analysis dropped hundreds of nucleotide sequences that were highly shared and had low generation probability. A later analysis calculated a clonal expansion index for each public chain from normalized within-repertoire ranks of inferred template counts. In a later analysis, generation probabilities were computed with a VDJ recombination model fitted to out-of-frame rearrangements, and the resulting probabilities were checked against IGoR. In a later analysis, hypergeometric tests were used to score TCR-TCR, TCR-HLA and TCR-CMV co-occurrence, with a repertoire-size bias correction applied to TCR pairs. A later analysis estimated false discovery rates by permuting HLA or CMV assignments 20 times. In a later analysis, co-occurring TCRs were grouped using DBSCAN, with TCRdist sequence similarity added in when clustering inside HLA-allele-positive subsets. For co-occurrence clustering, repertoires with fewer than 30,000 or more than 120,000 public chains were excluded, along with four to six repertoires with anomalous nucleotide sharing. What TCRdb holds here is the immuneACCESS table cut down to in-frame rearrangements. Part of the clones is not present; checked against another copy, under half of the missing clones reflect an unresolved V gene, and the others are unexplained. V and J calls and clone size are as listed in that table; D and trimming were resolved from the DNA. In all, the sample holds 150,000 to 200,000 clones, and 80% to 85% of those were seen once. 0.2% to 0.3% of the sample comes from the top ten.

Remarks on this clone: Its antigen has not been determined. No base-level quality is on record; no much larger clone is a single base apart.

In total, 630 or so healthy bone marrow donors made up the cohort. At the time of sampling, every cohort member was nominally healthy, though immune exposures that went unrecorded were likely present. The donor tested CMV seronegative and was one of the 352 seronegative cohort members. Each donor provided a peripheral blood sample, and peripheral blood mononuclear cells were used for TCR beta sequencing. Genomic DNA extraction from the blood cell samples was performed with the Qiagen DNeasy Blood Extraction Kit. Overall study results and their limits: An association between a missense DCLRE1C variant and V-gene and J-gene trimming of TCR beta chains was found in a later genetic analysis and replicated in an independent cohort. Across donors, most TCR sequences were observed very rarely, whereas some public TCRs were present in many individuals. A cluster of highly shared sequence variants was judged likely to be a technical artifact of the sequencing pipeline. It was suggested by the authors that the approach could potentially be generalized to other disease states and immunological phenotypes. The classifier was reported to diagnose cytomegalovirus status with high specificity and sensitivity in both the original cohort and the validation cohort. Assigning TCR associations to individual alleles was difficult when HLA alleles, especially DR and DQ, strongly co-occurred. A later analysis associated around 16,000 TCR beta sequences with specific HLA alleles at a false discovery rate of 0.05. In a later analysis, several top co-occurrence clusters were reported to appear linked to parvovirus B19, influenza, CMV and Epstein-Barr virus. Broadly in line with IMGT annotations, most TCR beta V segments showed up in productive rearrangements about 87% or about 30% of the time in an earlier analysis of 587 of the donors. In a later genetic analysis, fewer N-insertions in productive TCRs were reported among donors in an Asian-associated ancestry cluster than the roughly 640-donor mean. This cohort had only TCR beta chains sequenced, and the lack of alpha or paired-chain data limited which features could be detected. The 87-base-pair reads could not distinguish some IMGT-functional V segments, including TRBV6-2 and TRBV6-3, so those segments were excluded. According to a later analysis, TCR association rates differed among HLA loci, with DRB1 alleles showing the most associated TCRs and HLA-C alleles showing the fewest. Compared with equally common non-associated chains, HLA-associated TCR beta chains in a later analysis were more clonally expanded and had lower generation probabilities. Sequencing depth was assumed to be roughly uniform across donors in the presence/absence analyses, though that assumption may not hold. A few of the identified cytomegalovirus-associated TCR beta chains were confirmed in vitro to be specific for cytomegalovirus antigens. Because counts were too low, some 17 rarely observed V segments, including chromosome 9 orphons, were excluded from the earlier analysis of roughly 580 of the donors. Because HLA typing was unavailable for some donors at each locus, only the typed subset was used in association tests. In the study, some 180 TCR beta chains were listed as associated with cytomegalovirus. Immune exposure information for the cohort was limited to CMV serostatus. A later analysis found that most CMV-associated TCR beta chains appeared HLA-restricted, with HLA associations seemingly driven largely by CMV exposure. A further reported finding was that TCR beta sequences accurately predicted the HLA-A and HLA-B alleles for most subjects in the first cohort. Linkage disequilibrium might explain the correlated functional status among segregating V segments, but an unknown experimental factor could not be excluded.

The germline V gene (reference sequence) provides CDR1 SGHNT and CDR2 YYREEE. Spanning cysteine to phenylalanine, the CDR3 consists of 14 amino acids. Here the CDR3 DNA is all that survives: 42 bases in frame from base 1. V is pruned by 0 bases and J by 6 bases, leaving 4 bases of the junction without a gene match. The sample taken for sequencing was PBMCs. The TCR comes from a boy younger than 18 in good health and CMV-seronegative. The chain was built from TRBV5-4 and TRBJ2-5; the central 8 bases match TRBD1. The CDR3 has the sequence CASSLDTGGKTQYF. The nucleotide sequence reads TGTGCCAGCAGCTTGGATACAGGGGGAAAGACCCAGTACTTC.